One sample yielded the 18 T cell receptor beta chains listed below, sequenced in a study of T cell repertoires in cytomegalovirus infection. Their antigen targets remain unknown. TCRdb passed the reads through MiXCR, listing each CDR3 protein once. Among about 360,000 distinct CDR3 sequences listed, nearly 35% were seen once. The input for sequencing was cultured PBMCs, taken from culture after CMV antigen stimulation. The source is a human donor in good health (CMV status not recorded). Some clones in this sample may be carry-over from other donors' samples.

This clonotype turned up a few times. V gene TRBV7-2 combines with J gene TRBJ2-7; D tentatively fits TRBD1 or TRBD2 (5 bases each). CDR3 size: 14 residues. Germline CDR1 is SGHTA and CDR2 is FQGNSA. Trimming shortened V by 3 bases and J by 6 bases, and 15 bases separated the two germline ends. Here the CDR3 DNA reads TGTGCCAGCAGCTTTGATAGGAAGAGGGGCGAGCAGTACTTC. Translating it yields CASSFDRKRGEQYF. Filled out from reference TRBV7-2 and TRBJ2-7, the complete variable domain reads GAGVSQSPSNKVTEKGKDVELRCDPISGHTALYWYRQSLGQGLEFLIYFQGNSAPDKSGLPSDRFSAERTGGSVSTLTIQRTQQEDSAVYLCASSFDRKRGEQYFGPGTRLTVT.

This chain uses TRBV7-3 with TRBJ2-1; 10 bases line up with TRBD1. Germline lookup yields CDR1 SGHTA and CDR2 FQGTGA. Trimming took 2 bases from V and 6 from J; bases not matched to a gene: 7. The CDR3 has 16 residues. CDR3 DNA sequence: TGTGCCAGCAGCTTATGGCGGACAGGGGGGTTCAATGAGCAGTTCTTC. The encoded protein is CASSLWRTGGFNEQFF. The full variable domain, rest sourced from reference TRBV7-3 and TRBJ2-1, is GAGVSQTPSNKVTEKGKYVELRCDPISGHTALYWYRQSLGQGPEFLIYFQGTGAADDSGLPNDRFFAVRPEGSVSTLKIQRTERGDSAVYLCASSLWRTGGFNEQFFGPGTRLTVL.

The chain has TRBV2 and TRBJ2-7; D tentatively reads TRBD1 or TRBD2 (5 bases each). Per germline, CDR1 SNHLY and CDR2 FYNNEI. V lost 6 bases, J lost 3 bases, and 15 bases lay in between. The length of the CDR3 is 14 residues. Written as DNA, the CDR3 is TGTGCCAGCAGGACCCGGGACGGATACTACGAGCAGTACGTC. Encoded protein: CASRTRDGYYEQYV.

This clonotype was seen a few times. The V and J genes are TRBV11-2 and TRBJ2-7, with D unresolved. The CDR3 runs to 12 residues. Deletions cut 2 bases from V and 12 bases from J, with 14 bases between. Germline CDR1 and CDR2: SGHAT and FQNNGV. The CDR3 DNA reads as TGTGCCAGCAGCTTAACTACACCCCGGGCGTACTTC. Amino acids: CASSLTTPRAYF.

Points on this clonotype: The germline gene is not matched at one end of the junction; a read error may be the cause. V is TRBV19 and J is TRBJ1-1, with a weak D call TRBD1 (5 bases). The CDR3 has 15 residues. CDR1 and CDR2 (germline): LNHDA, SQIVND (reference sequence). CDR3 sequence (DNA): TGTGCCAGTAGTCCTCCCGGGACTTGGAACACTGAAGCTCTCTTT. Protein: CASSPPGTWNTEALF.

The chain links TRBV23-1 to TRBJ2-7; no clear D gene. TRBV23-1 is an ORF for which the function is uncertain. The CDR3 has 10 residues. Between the trimmed V and J ends, which lost 8 bases and 10 bases, there was a span of 12 bases. The CDR3 region has the DNA TGCGCCAGCCCCCGGACGTCCCAGTACTTC. This codes for CASPRTSQYF.

CDR3 region: CASSKTSGGLSYNEQFF. DNA of the CDR3: TGTGCCAGCAGCAAGACTAGCGGGGGGCTCTCCTACAATGAGCAGTTCTTC. The J gene is TRBJ2-1, the V gene TRBV7-8; 13 nucleotides line up with TRBD2. This CDR3 contains 17 residues. J lost 0 bases, V lost 5 bases, and 4 bases had no gene match. CDR1 and CDR2 from the germline V gene are SGHVS and FQNEAQ.

This clonotype came up once. The chain recombines TRBV14 with TRBJ2-4; TRBD2 is a possible D gene (5 bases). V was shortened by 6 bases and J by 6 bases, with 18 bases between the two germline ends. CDR1 and CDR2 (germline): SGHDN, FVKESK. The CDR3 has 15 residues. The CDR3 DNA reads TGTGCCAGCAGTATAGTGGGTTCGGGGAGAAACATTCAGTACTTC. Amino acids: CASSIVGSGRNIQYF. The variable domain in full, completed from reference TRBV14 and TRBJ2-4, reads EAGVTQFPSHSVIEKGQTVTLRCDPISGHDNLYWYRRVMGKEIKFLLHFVKESKQDESGMPNNRFLAERTGGTYSTLKVQPAELEDSGVYFCASSIVGSGRNIQYFGAGTRLSVL.

This clonotype has just one count. The chain couples TRBV5-6 to TRBJ2-1; the D gene is possibly TRBD1 (5 bases). The CDR3 consists of 13 residues. From germline, CDR1 is SGHDT and CDR2 YYEEEE. V shed 1 base and J shed 8 bases, with 10 bases lying between them. In nucleotides, the CDR3 is TGTGCCAGCAGCTTGCCGCAGGGCCATGAGCAGTTCTTC. This gives the protein CASSLPQGHEQFF.

The chain employs TRBV4-3 and TRBJ1-2; 9 nucleotides align to TRBD1. With 1 base clipped from V and 0 bases from J, the junction kept 6 bases outside the gene matches. The CDR3 consists of 17 residues. The V gene's germline CDR1 is LGHNA and CDR2 YSLEER. CDR3 DNA: TGCGCCAGCAGCCAAGTCCCGACAGGGGGGACTAACTATGGCTACACCTTC. Translating it yields CASSQVPTGGTNYGYTF.

The rearrangement links TRBV28 to TRBJ2-7; D perhaps matches TRBD1 (5 bases). V was clipped by 3 bases and J by 2 bases, with 14 bases between them. The CDR3 loop spans 15 amino acids. The germline CDR1 and CDR2 sequences are MDHEN and SYDVKM. CDR3 DNA sequence: TGTGCCAGCAGTTTCGGGCAGGGTTGGACCTACGAGCAGTACTTC. Translating gives CASSFGQGWTYEQYF.

The chain recombines TRBV12-3 or TRBV12-4 with TRBJ2-1; 11 bases are shared with TRBD2. With 5 bases clipped from V and 4 bases from J, the junction kept 4 bases outside the gene matches. CDR3 length equals 15 residues. The CDR3 DNA sequence: TGTGCCAGCAGTCCGGGACTAGCGGTGTACAATGAGCAGTTCTTC. It is translated as CASSPGLAVYNEQFF.

This clonotype appeared a few times. This chain uses TRBV7-2 with TRBJ1-5; no reliable D call. Deletions cut 1 base from V and 6 bases from J, with 13 bases between. Germline V lookup: CDR1 SGHTA, CDR2 FQGNSA. The CDR3 runs 15 residues. CDR3: CASSLGVLLGQPQHF. In DNA, the CDR3 is TGTGCCAGCAGCTTAGGTGTCCTACTTGGTCAGCCCCAGCATTTT.

This clonotype showed up many times. CDR3 DNA sequence: TGCGCCAGCAGCCCCCTGGGTAGCGGGAGAGCAAACATTCAGTACTTC. Encoded protein: CASSPLGSGRANIQYF. The V gene is TRBV4-1, the J gene TRBJ2-4, with 9 bases that match TRBD2. V gave up 4 bases and J gave up 6 bases; unmatched junction bases: 10. This CDR3 has 16 residues. From germline, CDR1 is MGHRA and CDR2 YSYEKL.

This clonotype has more than one count but fewer than ten. The V and J genes are TRBV7-2 and TRBJ1-1; a weak D match, TRBD1 (5 bases). The CDR3 totals 15 residues. V was pared by 1 base and J by 4 bases, with 13 bases between. CDR1 SGHTA and CDR2 FQGNSA come from the germline V gene. The CDR3: CASSLEFYQGTEAFF. The DNA for the CDR3 is TGTGCCAGCAGCTTAGAGTTTTACCAGGGCACTGAAGCTTTCTTT.

This clonotype appeared a few times. The V call is TRBV2, the J call TRBJ2-3; 9 nucleotides match TRBD1. The germline V gene has CDR1 SNHLY and CDR2 FYNNEI. This CDR3 is 17 amino acids long. J was trimmed by 6 bases and V by 6 bases; bases with no gene match: 16. CDR3 amino acids: CASSVDPTGGLMDTQYF. CDR3 coding DNA: TGTGCCAGCAGCGTCGATCCTACAGGGGGCCTCATGGATACGCAGTATTTT.

J is TRBJ2-7 and V is TRBV7-2; D is possibly TRBD1 or TRBD2 (5 bases each). CDR3 size: 15 residues. Germline V gene sequence: CDR1 SGHTA, CDR2 FQGNSA. Trimming cost V 2 bases and J 1 base, with 12 bases left between them. The CDR3 nucleotides read TGTGCCAGCAGCTTATCCGGGACCGAATCCTACGAGCAGTACTTC. Translating gives CASSLSGTESYEQYF.

The V gene is TRBV6-6, the J gene TRBJ1-3; weak D call: TRBD1 (6 bases). The CDR3 sequence is 17 residues long. The V and J ends lost 4 bases and 1 base respectively, with 17 bases between them. Germline values: CDR1 MNHNY, CDR2 SVGAGI (reference sequence). The chain's CDR3 is CASSFLGQLESGNTIYF. The DNA for the CDR3 is TGTGCCAGCAGTTTTCTAGGACAGCTAGAGTCTGGAAACACCATATATTTT.